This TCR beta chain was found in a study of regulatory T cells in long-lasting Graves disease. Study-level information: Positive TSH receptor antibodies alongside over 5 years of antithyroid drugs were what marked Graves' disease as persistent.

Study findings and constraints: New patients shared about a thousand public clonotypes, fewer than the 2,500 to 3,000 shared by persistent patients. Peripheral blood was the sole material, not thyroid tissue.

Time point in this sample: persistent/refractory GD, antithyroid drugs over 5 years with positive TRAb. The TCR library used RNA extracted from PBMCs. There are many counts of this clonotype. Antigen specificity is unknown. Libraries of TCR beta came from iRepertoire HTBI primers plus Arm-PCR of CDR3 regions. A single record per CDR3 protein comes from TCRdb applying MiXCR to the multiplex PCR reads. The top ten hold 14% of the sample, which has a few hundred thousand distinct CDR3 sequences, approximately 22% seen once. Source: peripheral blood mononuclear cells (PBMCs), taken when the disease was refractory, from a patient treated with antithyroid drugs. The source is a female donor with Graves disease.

The CDR3 coding sequence is TGTGCCAGCAGCCCAGGGACAGGGACGAACACTGAAGCTTTCTTT. It codes for CASSPGTGTNTEAFF. V gene TRBV7-8 combines with J gene TRBJ1-1; TRBD1 matches at 9 bases. Germline loops: CDR1 SGHVS, CDR2 FQNEAQ. The CDR3 has 15 amino acids. J was trimmed by 1 base and V by 5 bases; bases with no gene match: 5.